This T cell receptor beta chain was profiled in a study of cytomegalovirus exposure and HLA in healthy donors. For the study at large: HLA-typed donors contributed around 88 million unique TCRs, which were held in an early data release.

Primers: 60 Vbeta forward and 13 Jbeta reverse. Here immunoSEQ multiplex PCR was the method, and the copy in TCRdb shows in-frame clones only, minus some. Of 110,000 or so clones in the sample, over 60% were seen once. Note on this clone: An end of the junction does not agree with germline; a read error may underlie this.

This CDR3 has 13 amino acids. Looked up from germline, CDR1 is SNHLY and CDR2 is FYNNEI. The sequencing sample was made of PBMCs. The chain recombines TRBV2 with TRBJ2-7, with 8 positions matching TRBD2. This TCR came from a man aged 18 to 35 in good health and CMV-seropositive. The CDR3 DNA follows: TGTGCCAGCAACGGCGGGGGGTCCTCCGAGCAGTACTTC. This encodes CASNGGGSSEQYF.